The rows below give T cell receptor beta chains drawn from one sample of a study of blood T cell repertoires in COVID-19. Profiled with immunoSEQ multiplex PCR; TCRdb holds only in-frame clones, not every one. Of approximately 190,000 clones listed, roughly 82% are singletons. Sequencing input: PBMCs or T cells enriched from blood (not recorded which). The source is a woman aged 60-70 years with acute COVID-19. Each CDR3 is given with its conserved first and last residue. A D gene is named only where the DNA matches it firmly. Where a row states a size, it is once, few, many or the class of an expanded clone; other rows omit it.

d_gene	v_gene	j_gene	abundance	len	CDR3aa	CDR3nt
.	TRBV7-9	TRBJ1-4	.	15	CASSLETGFGGKLFF	TGTGCCAGCAGCTTAGAGACAGGTTTCGGTGGGAAACTGTTTTTT
.	TRBV27	TRBJ2-3	.	14	CASSLRASTDTQYF	TGTGCCAGCAGTTTGCGGGCGAGCACAGATACGCAGTATTTT
.	TRBV7-9	TRBJ2-3	.	12	CASDRVTDTQYF	TGTGCCAGCGACAGAGTCACAGATACGCAGTATTTT
.	TRBV28	TRBJ1-6	.	17	CASSLLLTGNYNSPLHF	TGTGCCAGCAGCCTATTACTTACAGGGAACTATAATTCACCCCTCCACTTT
.	TRBV7-2	TRBJ2-1	.	14	CASSLDRLNNEQFF	TGTGCCAGCAGCTTAGATAGACTGAACAATGAGCAGTTCTTC
.	TRBV19	TRBJ1-1	once	14	CASSPTGGRTEAFF	TGTGCCAGTAGCCCAACGGGGGGGCGGACTGAAGCTTTCTTT
.	TRBV6-2/TRBV6-3	TRBJ2-1	.	13	CASSYASFNEQFF	TGTGCCAGCAGTTATGCTAGCTTCAATGAGCAGTTCTTC
TRBD2	TRBV5-4	TRBJ2-1	.	15	CASSVIAGVADEQFF	TGTGCCAGCAGCGTTATAGCGGGAGTCGCCGATGAGCAGTTCTTC
.	TRBV6-5	TRBJ1-1	.	13	CASSNRGYTEAFF	TGTGCCAGCAGTAACCGCGGCTACACTGAAGCTTTCTTT
TRBD2	TRBV28	TRBJ2-1	.	14	CASTLRLAGNEQFF	TGTGCCAGCACCCTGCGGCTAGCGGGCAATGAGCAGTTCTTC
.	TRBV11-3	TRBJ2-1	.	16	CASSLGGSGSFNEQFF	TGTGCCAGCAGCCTAGGGGGGAGCGGGTCTTTCAATGAGCAGTTCTTC
.	TRBV6-1	TRBJ1-6	.	17	CASSDVTPSSYNSPLHF	TGTGCCAGCAGTGATGTGACACCGAGCTCCTATAATTCACCCCTCCACTTT
.	TRBV7-9	TRBJ1-6	many	14	CASSLGQIDSPLHF	TGTGCCAGCAGCTTAGGGCAAATCGATTCACCCCTCCACTTT
.	TRBV12-3/TRBV12-4	TRBJ1-2	.	12	CASNSKNGGYTF	TGTGCCAGTAACTCCAAGAACGGTGGCTACACCTTC
TRBD1	TRBV18	TRBJ1-1	.	15	CASSSQRQGTTEAFF	TGTGCCAGCTCATCTCAACGACAGGGAACCACTGAAGCTTTCTTT
TRBD1	TRBV7-2	TRBJ2-7	.	13	CASIQTGIGEQYF	TGTGCCAGCATACAGACAGGGATAGGCGAGCAGTACTTC
.	TRBV4-1	TRBJ2-2	few	15	CASSLLMGRSGELFF	TGCGCCAGCAGCCTTTTGATGGGCAGGTCCGGGGAGCTGTTTTTT
TRBD1	TRBV3-1/TRBV3-2	TRBJ1-1	.	15	CASSHFRDRGTEAFF	TGTGCCAGCAGCCATTTCCGGGACAGGGGTACTGAAGCTTTCTTT
.	TRBV12-3/TRBV12-4	TRBJ2-1	.	13	CASRDKLINEQFF	TGTGCCAGCCGGGACAAGCTAATCAATGAGCAGTTCTTC
.	TRBV7-9	TRBJ2-3	.	16	CASNPTVLTSTDTQYF	TGTGCCAGCAACCCGACAGTTCTTACTAGCACAGATACGCAGTATTTT
.	TRBV21-1	TRBJ2-1	few	15	CASSNQREFYNEQFF	TGTGCCAGCAGCAATCAGCGGGAGTTTTACAATGAGCAGTTCTTC
.	TRBV7-8	TRBJ1-2	.	14	CASSYIQGLGGYTF	TGTGCCAGCAGCTATATACAGGGTTTGGGTGGCTACACCTTC
TRBD1	TRBV7-9	TRBJ1-5	few	16	CASSPSRTGGKGAQHF	TGTGCCAGCAGCCCATCGAGGACAGGGGGGAAGGGGGCCCAGCATTTT
TRBD1	TRBV19	TRBJ1-5	.	14	CASSITGGTQPQHF	TGTGCCAGTAGTATTACAGGGGGCACTCAGCCCCAGCATTTT
.	TRBV7-6	TRBJ1-1	once	13	CASSRRENTEAFF	TGTGCCAGCAGCCGCCGGGAGAACACTGAAGCTTTCTTT